This T cell receptor (beta chain) was sequenced in a study of T cells in Graves' hyperthyroidism and ophthalmopathy. Researchers amplified the TCR beta CDR3 regions from RNA transcripts. TCR CDR3 underwent first-round RT-PCR with the HTBI primer set. TCRdb re-called the multiplex PCR reads with MiXCR, one entry per CDR3 protein. This table holds around 690,000 distinct CDR3 sequences, under 25% found once. Disease duration was under 3 months in the ophthalmopathy patients, who also had a Clinical Activity Score of at least 3 and a NOSPECS grade of at least 4. Exclusion of patients followed from uncontrolled infection, other autoimmune disease, pregnancy or lactation. The CDR3 is 17 amino acids. Germline values: CDR1 GTSNPN, CDR2 SVGIG (reference sequence). V was pared by 2 bases and J by 0 bases, with 6 bases of the junction left unmatched.

V is TRBV30 and J is TRBJ2-2; 10 positions match TRBD2. The material sequenced was blood. The clonotype comes from a man aged 25 to 40 with Graves' ophthalmopathy. The CDR3 DNA follows: TGTGCCTGGAGTTACGGACTAGCGGAAACGAACACCGGGGAGCTGTTTTTT. Its translation is CAWSYGLAETNTGELFF.